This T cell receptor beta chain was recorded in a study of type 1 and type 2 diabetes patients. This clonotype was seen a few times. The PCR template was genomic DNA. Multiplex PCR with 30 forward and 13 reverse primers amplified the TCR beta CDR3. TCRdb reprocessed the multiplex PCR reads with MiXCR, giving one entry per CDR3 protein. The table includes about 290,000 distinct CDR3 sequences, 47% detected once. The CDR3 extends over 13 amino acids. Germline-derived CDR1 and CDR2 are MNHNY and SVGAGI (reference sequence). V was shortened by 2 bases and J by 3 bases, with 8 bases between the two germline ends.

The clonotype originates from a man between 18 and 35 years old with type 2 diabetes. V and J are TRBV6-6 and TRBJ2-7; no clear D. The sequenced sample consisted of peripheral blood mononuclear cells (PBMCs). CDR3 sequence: CASSYGPDYEQYF. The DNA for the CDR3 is TGTGCCAGCAGTTACGGACCTGACTACGAGCAGTACTTC.